This is a list of T cell receptor beta chains from one sample in a study of T cell responses to AZD1222 COVID-19 vaccine. Profiled with immunoSEQ multiplex PCR; TCRdb holds only in-frame clones, not every one. This table has about 70,000 clones, 88% appearing once. The specimen was peripheral blood, collected 28 days after the second dose of the MenACWY control vaccine. The receptors were gathered from an adult who received the MenACWY meningococcal vaccine as a control. CDR3s leave out the opening cysteine and the closing phenylalanine or tryptophan. Fields, in order: D gene, J gene, CDR3 length, V gene, CDR3 protein. The D gene is left open where the match is weak.

D gene: NA
J gene: TRBJ2-7
CDR3 length: 13
V gene: TRBV27
CDR3 protein: ASSLRGSVSYEQY

D gene: TRBD1
J gene: TRBJ1-4
CDR3 length: 15
V gene: TRBV5-1
CDR3 protein: ASSPGQQIATNEKLF

D gene: NA
J gene: TRBJ1-1
CDR3 length: 11
V gene: TRBV2
CDR3 protein: ASRREGGTEAF

D gene: NA
J gene: TRBJ1-1
CDR3 length: 11
V gene: TRBV10-2
CDR3 protein: ASSVSGTVEAF

D gene: TRBD2
J gene: TRBJ2-1
CDR3 length: 10
V gene: TRBV12-3/TRBV12-4
CDR3 protein: ASRAAGGSEF

D gene: TRBD1
J gene: TRBJ1-2
CDR3 length: 14
V gene: TRBV19
CDR3 protein: ASRTIPQQGIYGYT

D gene: NA
J gene: TRBJ1-2
CDR3 length: 14
V gene: TRBV3-1/TRBV3-2
CDR3 protein: ASSQGASGQGHGYT

D gene: NA
J gene: TRBJ1-3
CDR3 length: 14
V gene: TRBV9
CDR3 protein: ASSGRGGHSGNTIY

D gene: NA
J gene: TRBJ2-7
CDR3 length: 11
V gene: TRBV18
CDR3 protein: ASSQRPSYEQY

D gene: NA
J gene: TRBJ2-7
CDR3 length: 12
V gene: TRBV19
CDR3 protein: ASRRDGSSYEQY

D gene: NA
J gene: TRBJ2-7
CDR3 length: 12
V gene: TRBV4-1
CDR3 protein: ASSQEVGRAKKY

D gene: NA
J gene: TRBJ1-5
CDR3 length: 11
V gene: TRBV7-2
CDR3 protein: ASSSGEGQPQH

D gene: NA
J gene: TRBJ2-2
CDR3 length: 10
V gene: TRBV10-1
CDR3 protein: ASSRCTGELF

D gene: NA
J gene: TRBJ2-4
CDR3 length: 15
V gene: TRBV15
CDR3 protein: ATSLRADWRAKNIQY

D gene: NA
J gene: TRBJ1-5
CDR3 length: 16
V gene: TRBV28
CDR3 protein: ASSLSVGRGDSNQPQH

D gene: NA
J gene: TRBJ1-2
CDR3 length: 10
V gene: TRBV28
CDR3 protein: ASRPDSYGYT

D gene: TRBD2
J gene: TRBJ2-2
CDR3 length: 13
V gene: TRBV19
CDR3 protein: ASSFGLAGTGELF

D gene: NA
J gene: TRBJ1-1
CDR3 length: 11
V gene: TRBV30
CDR3 protein: AWSTRGHTEAF

D gene: TRBD1
J gene: TRBJ2-5
CDR3 length: 14
V gene: TRBV6-2/TRBV6-3
CDR3 protein: ASSSMGQGVGETQY